This TCR beta chain was identified in a study of T-cell reconstitution after alpha-beta-depleted transplantation in children listed by TCRdb under 2016. Context from the whole study: T-cell immune reconstitution after TCRalphabeta/CD19-depleted allogeneic hematopoietic cell transplantation in children was quantitatively tracked in the study by means of TCR repertoire profiling.

In its sample, this clonotype was seen many times. There is no known antigen for this receptor. No much larger clone exists at a distance of one base, and base qualities are not known. The junction shows trimming of 3 bases on V and 5 bases on J, and the gene matches do not reach 4 bases of it. Taken from the germline V gene, the CDR1 and CDR2 loops are SGHVS and FQNEAQ. From its cysteine to its phenylalanine, the CDR3 spans 13 amino acids. The retained sequence is limited to the CDR3, 39 bases, with the frame set at the first base. The sample's treatment or condition label is to be understood as: allogeneic hematopoietic cell transplantation with graft depleted of TCRalphabeta T cells and CD19 B cells. The transplant recipients were children given TCRalphabeta/CD19-depleted allogeneic hematopoietic cell grafts. Broader findings and caveats from the paper: About two months after transplant, the apparently early recovery of alphabetaT-cell counts reportedly depended on just several hundred clones that had expanded rapidly and came from non-depleted graft cells. In some patients, high TCRbeta diversity at day 60 was attributed to recipient T cells and intrathymic progenitors that had survived conditioning. Over the following months the frequencies of hyperexpanded clones went down, and after one year T-cell counts and TCRbeta diversity were mostly credited to newly produced T cells.

Library construction relied on PCR. These reads were obtained on an Illumina HiSeq 2500. Molecular barcoding was employed in the preparation of TCR libraries, with unique molecular identifiers being used to normalize TCRbeta repertoire quantification. TCRdb redid the processing of the public reads, applying fastp at Q25 and MiXCR, and retained in-frame beta chains. Each record represents a unique CDR3 protein, reported with the most common genes and DNA among its rows. This sample holds around 18,000 distinct CDR3 sequences; 5% to 5.5% were observed only once. 6.5% to 8.5% of the sample rests with the top ten.

The receptor was derived from a boy aged 5 to 17 with acute lymphoblastic leukemia, due to receive a stem cell transplant. The sequence is built from TRBV7-8 and TRBJ2-7, and 7 junction bases match TRBD2. The material sequenced was PBMCs, taken before TCRalphabeta/CD19-depleted stem cell transplant. The DNA sequence is as follows: TGTGCCAGCAGCTTCGGGGGGAGGAACGAGCAGTACTTC. Its translation is CASSFGGRNEQYF.